This TCR beta chain was obtained from a study of patients and donors after allogeneic stem cell transplantation. In this sample, this clonotype turned up a few times. This CDR3 region has 16 residues. Losses at the gene ends were 0 bases for V and 7 bases for J; bases not matched to a gene: 10. Germline CDR1 is GTSNPN and CDR2 is SVGIG (reference sequence). Using its own MiXCR run on the RT-PCR reads, TCRdb lists one record per CDR3 protein. The table shows 410,000 or so distinct CDR3 sequences, with around 15% occurring only once. Source material: blood, either unsorted or a sorted T cell fraction (not recorded which). The receptor comes from a human donor who was either an allogeneic HSCT recipient or a stem cell or donor lymphocyte infusion donor (not recorded which). It is not recorded whose cells these are; they may come from a transplant donor. The V and J genes are TRBV30 and TRBJ1-3; 9 bases line up with TRBD1. The CDR3 is CAWSVLGQGNLNTIYF. The CDR3 DNA is TGTGCCTGGAGTGTACTCGGACAGGGGAACTTGAACACCATATATTTT.